The sequence of this TCR beta chain was determined in a study of control samples from healthy donors and cancer patients. The CDR3 sequence is 19 residues long. Trimming shortened V by 1 base and J by 9 bases, and 25 bases separated the two germline ends. Germline V gene sequence: CDR1 MNHEY, CDR2 SMNVEV (reference sequence). The data were produced by immunoSEQ multiplex PCR, yet TCRdb's version contains in-frame clones alone and is incomplete. The data show roughly 120,000 clones, over 90% seen once. This clonotype was sampled from a man aged 25 to 45 in good health. The chain uses TRBV27 and TRBJ1-6; D gene ambiguous. Sequences were obtained from blood. CDR3: CASSLYGLGEVRESSPLHF. CDR3 nucleotides: TGTGCCAGCAGTTTATATGGCCTAGGCGAGGTGAGGGAAAGTTCACCCCTCCACTTT.